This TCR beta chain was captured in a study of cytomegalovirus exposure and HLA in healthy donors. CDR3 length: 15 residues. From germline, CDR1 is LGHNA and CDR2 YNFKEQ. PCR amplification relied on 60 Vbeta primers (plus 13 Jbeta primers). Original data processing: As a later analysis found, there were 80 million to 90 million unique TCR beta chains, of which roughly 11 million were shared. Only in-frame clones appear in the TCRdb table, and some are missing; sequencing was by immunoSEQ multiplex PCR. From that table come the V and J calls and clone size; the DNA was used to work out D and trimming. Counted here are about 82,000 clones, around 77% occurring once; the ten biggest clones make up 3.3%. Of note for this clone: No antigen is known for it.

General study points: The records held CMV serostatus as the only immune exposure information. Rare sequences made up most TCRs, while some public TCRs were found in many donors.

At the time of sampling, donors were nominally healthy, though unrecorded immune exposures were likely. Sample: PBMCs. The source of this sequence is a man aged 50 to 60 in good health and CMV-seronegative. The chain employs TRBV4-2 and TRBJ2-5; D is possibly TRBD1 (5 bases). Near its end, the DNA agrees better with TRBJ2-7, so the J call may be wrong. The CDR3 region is CASSQVSGAQGEQYF. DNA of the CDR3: TGTGCCAGCAGCCAAGTCTCTGGGGCGCAAGGCGAGCAGTACTTC.